This TCR beta chain was recovered during a study of patients and donors after allogeneic stem cell transplantation. TCRdb independently ran MiXCR on the RT-PCR reads; one entry per CDR3 protein. The sample consists of 50,000 to 60,000 distinct CDR3 sequences, about an eighth of them appearing once. Germline CDR1 reads MNHEY; CDR2 reads SVGAGI. The CDR3 runs to 18 residues. V trimming: 6 bases; J trimming: 4 bases; junction bases outside the gene matches: 20. This receptor was identified in a human donor who was either an allogeneic HSCT recipient or a stem cell or donor lymphocyte infusion donor (not recorded which). It is not recorded whose cells these are; they may come from a transplant donor. The rearrangement joins TRBV6-5 to TRBJ2-7; 8 bases align to TRBD2. Sequencing was carried out using blood, either unsorted or a sorted T cell fraction (not recorded which). CDR3 sequence reads: CASSHGTGSSGYPYEQYF. The CDR3 coding sequence is TGTGCCAGCAGCCACGGGACGGGTTCTAGCGGGTACCCATACGAGCAGTACTTC.